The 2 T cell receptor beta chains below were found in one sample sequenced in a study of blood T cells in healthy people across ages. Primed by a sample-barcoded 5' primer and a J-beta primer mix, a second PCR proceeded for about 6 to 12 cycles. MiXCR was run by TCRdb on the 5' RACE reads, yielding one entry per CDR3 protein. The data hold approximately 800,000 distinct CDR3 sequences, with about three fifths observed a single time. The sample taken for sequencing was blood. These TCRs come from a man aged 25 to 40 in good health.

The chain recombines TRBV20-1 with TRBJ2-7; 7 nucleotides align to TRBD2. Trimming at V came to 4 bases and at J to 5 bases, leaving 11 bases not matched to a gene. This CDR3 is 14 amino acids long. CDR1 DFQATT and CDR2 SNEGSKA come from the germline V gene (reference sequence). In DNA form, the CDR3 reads TGCAGTGCTATCTGGCGGGGGAGATCGAACGAGCAGTACTTC. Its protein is CSAIWRGRSNEQYF.

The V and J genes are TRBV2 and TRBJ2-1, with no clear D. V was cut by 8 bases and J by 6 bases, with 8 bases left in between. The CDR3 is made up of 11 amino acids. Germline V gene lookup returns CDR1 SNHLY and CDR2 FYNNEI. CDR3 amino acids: CASLDRNEQFF. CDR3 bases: TGTGCCAGCCTAGACCGCAATGAGCAGTTCTTC.